One sample yielded the 30 T cell receptor beta chains listed below, sequenced in a study of blood T cell repertoires in COVID-19. TCRdb keeps only in-frame clones here, not all; method: immunoSEQ multiplex PCR. Of fewer than 150,000 clones in the sample, around 80% were seen once. Sequencing was done on a sample of PBMCs or T cells enriched from blood (not recorded which). These receptors all come from a woman under 30 who had been exposed to COVID-19.

V is TRBV9 and J is TRBJ1-2; D call uncertain. Trimming pared 2 bases from V and 2 bases from J, leaving 16 bases between. Germline V CDR1 and CDR2: SGDLS, YYNGEE. CDR3 length: 16 residues. This chain's CDR3 is CASSVLPDGGNYGYTF. The CDR3 coding sequence is TGTGCCAGCAGCGTTCTCCCCGACGGCGGAAACTATGGCTACACCTTC. Together with reference TRBV9 and TRBJ1-2, the CDR3 gives the full variable domain: DSGVTQTPKHLITATGQRVTLRCSPRSGDLSVYWYQQSLDQGLQFLIQYYNGEERAKGNILERFSAQQFPDLHSELNLSSLELGDSALYFCASSVLPDGGNYGYTFGSGTRLTVV.

This clone has a handful of counts. The genes are TRBV3-1 (or the pseudogene TRBV3-2) and TRBJ2-2; TRBD1 is a possible D gene (5 bases). The V gene's germline CDR1 is LGHDT and CDR2 YNNKEL (reference sequence). The length of the CDR3 is 14 residues. Trimming stripped 6 bases from V and 5 bases from J, with 13 bases between. The CDR3 spells CASRDRQTTGELFF. The CDR3 coding sequence is TGTGCCAGCAGAGACAGACAGACTACCGGGGAGCTGTTTTTT.

This clone showed up just a few times. The V and J genes are TRBV7-9 and TRBJ1-1; possibly TRBD1 for D (5 bases). The V end was cut by 5 bases, the J end by 4 bases, with 17 bases between. From germline, CDR1 is SEHNR and CDR2 FQNEAQ (reference sequence). The CDR3 length is 15 residues. CDR3 nucleotides: TGTGCCAGCAGCCCCCCGGGCAGGGAGGGCACTGAAGCTTTCTTT. Its protein is CASSPPGREGTEAFF.

The chain joins TRBV28 to TRBJ2-5, with a weak D call TRBD1 (6 bases). CDR1 is MDHEN, CDR2 SYDVKM, per germline. V was clipped by 3 bases and J by 4 bases, with 24 bases between them. The CDR3 is made up of 18 amino acids. CDR3 DNA: TGTGCCAGCAGTTTGGGAGCGCAGGGGATGGCCGGAGGAGAGACCCAGTACTTC. This gives the protein CASSLGAQGMAGGETQYF.

A remark on this clone: The junction and the germline gene differ at one end; a read error may be behind it. This chain joins TRBV7-2 and TRBJ1-4, with TRBD1 matching 7 bases. This CDR3 is built from 16 residues. Germline V gene sequence: CDR1 SGHTA, CDR2 FQGNSA. CDR3 sequence reads: CASSLAPTGRNEKLFF. The CDR3 nucleotides read TGTGCCAGCAGCCTAGCTCCGACAGGGAGAAATGAAAAACTGTTTTTT.

This clone appeared once. The chain links TRBV15 to TRBJ2-7, with D perhaps TRBD1 (5 bases). CDR1 is LNHNV and CDR2 is YYDKDF in the germline V gene (reference sequence). The CDR3 consists of 17 residues. The V end was cut by 0 bases, the J end by 3 bases, with 18 bases between. CDR3 protein: CATSRDEIGRVDYEQYF. The DNA of the CDR3 is TGTGCCACCAGCAGAGATGAAATTGGCAGGGTGGACTACGAGCAGTACTTC.

The rearrangement uses TRBV6-4 and TRBJ1-6; tentatively, D is TRBD1 (6 bases). The CDR3 has 15 amino acids. Trimming left V 8 bases short and J 7 bases short, with 18 bases between. Germline-derived CDR1 and CDR2 are MRHNA and SNTAGT. CDR3 region: CASPFLQGLNSPLHF. CDR3 DNA sequence: TGTGCCAGCCCCTTTCTACAGGGCCTCAATTCACCCCTCCACTTT.

The chain uses TRBV29-1 and TRBJ2-2; TRBD2 matches 9 bases. Germline loops: CDR1 SQVTM, CDR2 ANQGSEA. The CDR3 has 14 residues. Unmatched junction bases numbered 4, after V lost 7 bases and J lost 1 base. The CDR3 DNA sequence: TGCAGCGCTTGGACTAGCGAGAACACCGGGGAGCTGTTTTTT. Protein product: CSAWTSENTGELFF.

The CDR3 spells CASSPYRGGGTEAFF. The CDR3 DNA reads as TGTGCCAGCAGCCCTTACCGGGGCGGGGGAACTGAAGCTTTCTTT. V is TRBV5-8 and J is TRBJ1-1, with D possibly being TRBD1 (5 bases). V was shortened by 4 bases and J by 5 bases, with 18 bases between the two germline ends. There are 15 residues in the CDR3. From germline, CDR1 is SGHTS and CDR2 YDEGEE.

CDR3 loop: CASSETLVRTYEQYF. The CDR3 nucleotides are TGTGCCAGCAGTGAAACGCTAGTTCGTACCTACGAGCAGTACTTC. The chain links TRBV2 to TRBJ2-7; D remains unclear. In germline, CDR1 is SNHLY, CDR2 FYNNEI. The CDR3 has 15 residues. The V gene lost 2 bases and the J gene lost 2 bases, with 13 bases spanning the gap.

The V gene is TRBV14, the J gene TRBJ2-1, with 12 bases fitting TRBD2. This CDR3 region has 16 residues. CDR1 is SGHDN and CDR2 is FVKESK in the germline V gene. V was pared by 2 bases and J by 3 bases, with 2 bases of the junction left unmatched. The chain's CDR3 is CASSQTSGRYYNEQFF. The CDR3 bases are TGTGCCAGCAGCCAAACTAGCGGGAGGTACTACAATGAGCAGTTCTTC.

A few counts support this clone. The rearrangement uses TRBV11-3 and TRBJ2-3; D is possibly TRBD1 (5 bases). The CDR3 length is 15 residues. Germline V gene sequence: CDR1 SGHNT, CDR2 YENEEA. V lost 4 bases to trimming and J lost 2 bases, with 13 bases between them. CDR3 DNA sequence: TGTGCCAGCAGCTCACCCTTGGACAACACAGATACGCAGTATTTT. It yields the protein CASSSPLDNTDTQYF.

In this sample, this clone turned up a few times. The genes are TRBV15 and TRBJ1-5; no definite D call. Trimming pared 0 bases from V and 6 bases from J, leaving 12 bases between. The CDR3 covers 15 residues. Germline V gene sequence: CDR1 LNHNV, CDR2 YYDKDF (reference sequence). The CDR3 DNA follows: TGTGCCACCAGCAGAGACCTAGGGCGGGGTCAGCCCCAGCATTTT. It translates to CATSRDLGRGQPQHF.

The rearrangement uses TRBV28 and TRBJ2-2, with 9 bases matching TRBD1. With 4 bases clipped from V and 7 bases from J, the junction kept 10 bases outside the gene matches. CDR3 length: 16 amino acids. CDR1 MDHEN and CDR2 SYDVKM come from the germline V gene. For the CDR3, the DNA is TGTGCCAGCAGTTACATCCGGGACAGGGAAGACGGGGAGCTGTTTTTT. This codes for CASSYIRDREDGELFF.

J is TRBJ1-3 and V is TRBV4-3; a weak D match, TRBD1 (6 bases). Between the trimmed V and J ends, which lost 5 bases and 2 bases, there was a span of 13 bases. The CDR3 totals 15 residues. Germline-derived CDR1 and CDR2 are LGHNA and YSLEER. The CDR3 loop is CASSSERDTGNTIYF. The CDR3 DNA follows: TGCGCCAGCAGCTCCGAACGGGACACTGGAAACACCATATATTTT.

The rearrangement links TRBV7-9 to TRBJ2-3, with D possibly matching TRBD1 (5 bases). Germline assignment: CDR1 SEHNR and CDR2 FQNEAQ (reference sequence). This CDR3 contains 15 residues. Trimming removed 4 bases at V and 0 bases at J, with 11 bases between. CDR3 DNA: TGTGCCAGCAGCTCCCAGGGAACTAGCACAGATACGCAGTATTTT. Translated: CASSSQGTSTDTQYF.

The rearrangement links TRBV27 to TRBJ1-6, with D perhaps matching TRBD1 (6 bases). Germline V lookup: CDR1 MNHEY, CDR2 SMNVEV (reference sequence). The V end was cut by 5 bases, the J end by 7 bases, with 12 bases between. This CDR3 has 14 amino acids. The CDR3 loop is CASSIRQENSPLHF. For the CDR3, the DNA is TGTGCCAGCAGTATAAGACAGGAGAATTCACCCCTCCACTTT.

A single count supports this clone. The V call is TRBV9, the J call TRBJ2-1; D gene unclear. The CDR3 has 12 amino acids. Trimming shortened V by 4 bases and J by 3 bases, and 5 bases separated the two germline ends. Per germline, CDR1 SGDLS and CDR2 YYNGEE. The chain's CDR3 is CASSSRYNEQFF. DNA for the CDR3: TGTGCCAGCAGCTCCCGCTACAATGAGCAGTTCTTC.

The CDR3 reads CASSVENSGSSGTQYF. DNA of the CDR3: TGTGCCAGCAGCGTAGAAAATAGCGGGAGTTCAGGGACCCAGTACTTC. The V call is TRBV9, the J call TRBJ2-5; 9 bases are shared with TRBD2. Germline assignment: CDR1 SGDLS and CDR2 YYNGEE. CDR3 length: 16 amino acids. With V trimmed by 0 bases and J by 7 bases, 10 bases remained unmatched.

This sequence joins TRBV5-1 and TRBJ1-4; D might be TRBD1 (6 bases). V lost 4 bases to trimming and J lost 2 bases, with 12 bases between them. CDR1 is SGHRS and CDR2 is YFSETQ in the germline V gene. The CDR3 is made up of 15 amino acids. CDR3 region: CASSPSGATNEKLFF. The CDR3 nucleotides are TGCGCCAGCAGCCCCTCAGGGGCGACTAATGAAAAACTGTTTTTT.

V usage is TRBV28 and J usage is TRBJ2-7, with D maybe TRBD2 (5 bases). This CDR3 is built from 16 residues. The V end was cut by 6 bases, the J end by 3 bases, with 21 bases between. Germline-derived CDR1 and CDR2 are MDHEN and SYDVKM. CDR3 sequence: CASRETQDSFNYEQYF. As DNA, the CDR3 is TGTGCCAGCAGGGAGACTCAGGACTCTTTCAACTACGAGCAGTACTTC.

The rearrangement joins TRBV5-1 to TRBJ2-7, with TRBD2 as a possible D gene (6 bases). The germline V and J ends were trimmed by 1 base and 6 bases, with 14 bases remaining between them. Per germline, CDR1 SGHRS and CDR2 YFSETQ. The CDR3 loop spans 14 amino acids. The CDR3 nucleotides read TGCGCCAGCAGCTTGTTCCCGGGAGTGGGCGAGCAGTACTTC. This codes for CASSLFPGVGEQYF. Filled out from reference TRBV5-1 and TRBJ2-7, the complete variable domain reads KAGVTQTPRYLIKTRGQQVTLSCSPISGHRSVSWYQQTPGQGLQFLFEYFSETQRNKGNFPGRFSGRQFSNSRSEMNVSTLELGDSALYLCASSLFPGVGEQYFGPGTRLTVT.

The rearrangement links TRBV11-2 to TRBJ2-7, with D possibly being TRBD2 (6 bases). Germline CDR1 and CDR2: SGHAT and FQNNGV. The V end was cut by 1 base, the J end by 3 bases, with 13 bases between. The length of the CDR3 is 15 residues. The CDR3 here is CASSLVRGVFYEQYF. The CDR3 nucleotides are TGTGCCAGCAGCTTAGTGCGGGGCGTTTTCTACGAGCAGTACTTC.

The chain employs TRBV7-2 and TRBJ2-1; 9 bases fit TRBD1. The CDR3 extends over 16 amino acids. CDR1 is SGHTA and CDR2 is FQGNSA in the germline V gene. With V trimmed by 5 bases and J by 4 bases, 9 bases remained unmatched. The CDR3 DNA follows: TGTGCCAGCAGCCCACAACCGGGACAGGGTTACAATGAGCAGTTCTTC. As protein: CASSPQPGQGYNEQFF.

The chain uses TRBV18 and TRBJ2-2, with 9 bases aligning to TRBD1. The CDR3 extends over 13 amino acids. Germline trimming cut 10 bases from V and 6 bases from J; bases unmatched to any gene: 6. Germline assignment: CDR1 KGHSH and CDR2 LQKENI. The CDR3 DNA is TGTGCCACGGACAGGGGATACCCCGGGGAGCTGTTTTTT. Translated, it gives CATDRGYPGELFF. The full variable domain, with the rest looked up from reference TRBV18 and TRBJ2-2, is NAGVMQNPRHLVRRRGQEARLRCSPMKGHSHVYWYRQLPEEGLKFMVYLQKENIIDESGMPKERFSAEFPKEGPSILRIQQVVRGDSAAYFCATDRGYPGELFFGEGSRLTVL.

This chain connects TRBV9 to TRBJ1-4; D not certain. The germline V gene encodes CDR1 SGDLS and CDR2 YYNGEE. The CDR3 spans 16 residues. Trimming removed 0 bases at V and 0 bases at J, with 9 bases between. CDR3 amino acids: CASSVGGWATNEKLFF. In nucleotides, the CDR3 is TGTGCCAGCAGCGTAGGAGGATGGGCAACTAATGAAAAACTGTTTTTT.

V usage is TRBV9 and J usage is TRBJ1-2; TRBD1 matches 9 bases. Losses at the gene ends were 4 bases for V and 6 bases for J; bases not matched to a gene: 10. Germline CDR1 and CDR2: SGDLS and YYNGEE. CDR3 length equals 15 residues. The DNA for the CDR3 is TGTGCCAGCAGCCCCAACTGGGGGACAGGGCATGGCTACACCTTC. Residues: CASSPNWGTGHGYTF.

The V gene is TRBV7-9, the J gene TRBJ2-3, with D possibly TRBD1 on 5 matching bases. This CDR3 contains 17 residues. V lost 4 bases and J lost 0, with 17 bases in between. Germline V gene sequence: CDR1 SEHNR, CDR2 FQNEAQ (reference sequence). CDR3 in DNA: TGTGCCAGCAGCTCACCTGAGGACATCTCTAGCACAGATACGCAGTATTTT. This sequence encodes CASSSPEDISSTDTQYF.

This chain joins TRBV28 and TRBJ2-1, with a possible D match to TRBD1 (6 bases). This CDR3 region has 14 residues. Trimming left V 4 bases short and J 7 bases short, with 14 bases between. Germline-derived CDR1 and CDR2 are MDHEN and SYDVKM. Here the CDR3 DNA reads TGTGCCAGCAGTTGGGTTGGGGGCCGGAATGAGCAGTTCTTC. Amino acid sequence: CASSWVGGRNEQFF.

V gene TRBV11-2 combines with J gene TRBJ2-2, with a tentative D call TRBD2 (6 bases). CDR1 and CDR2 from the germline V gene are SGHAT and FQNNGV. Trimming took 5 bases from V and 6 from J, leaving 13 bases between them. CDR3 length equals 14 residues. CDR3 protein: CASSPLSGPGELFF. The CDR3 DNA reads TGTGCCAGCAGCCCACTTAGCGGCCCCGGGGAGCTGTTTTTT.